The sample holds one count of the clone carrying this TCR beta chain. The antigen is undetermined. The ends were cut back, 1 base at V and 4 bases at J, with 12 bases in the middle. CDR1 and CDR2 from the germline V gene are SGHDN and FVKESK. The length of the CDR3 is 15 residues. These data come from a study of post-analysis software for immune sequencing data. Study-wide results and limits: With F measure, samples from one preparation batch clustered together strongly. When compared against controls, multiple sclerosis patients showed significantly lower normalized Chao1 diversity. TRBV5-6, TRBV5-1 and TRBV20-1 belonged to a set of a handful of TRBV segments that were more frequent in patients than controls.

Libraries were made from TCR beta cDNA, and they carried unique molecular identifiers. Each sample of about 0.9 to 10 million input T cells yielded 500,000 or so cDNA molecules, so each molecule approximated one T cell. TCRdb recomputed calls from the PCR reads with MiXCR, one row per CDR3 protein. Of 800,000 to 950,000 distinct CDR3 sequences listed, about 53% are singletons. Sequences were obtained from blood. The gene calls are TRBV14 and TRBJ2-3, with D possibly matching TRBD2 (7 bases). This clonotype was obtained from a girl under 18 with multiple sclerosis. CDR3 protein: CASSQGDYRADTQYF. The CDR3 DNA sequence: TGTGCCAGCAGCCAAGGGGACTACAGGGCAGATACGCAGTATTTT.